Sequencing of this T cell receptor beta chain was carried out in a study of T cell responses to AZD1222 COVID-19 vaccine. Broader study findings: Donors, mostly white British, included more females; clonal diversity was possibly underestimated. Nearly half of the spike-specific TCRs reportedly recognize variant regions that carry no mutations. AZD1222 recipients seropositive at baseline numbered only 5 or 6.

CDR1 is GTSNPN, CDR2 SVGIG, per germline (reference sequence). The CDR3 has 14 residues. V lost 0 bases and J lost 9; bases outside the gene matches: 3. Details on this clone: Its antigen is as yet unknown.

Libraries were prepared by immunoSEQ multiplex PCR; TCRdb keeps only in-frame clonotypes and omits some of them. The sample includes roughly 80,000 clones, roughly 88% of them seen just once. The source was peripheral blood, collected on day 0 of MenACWY control vaccination. This TCR came from an adult in good health. This chain uses TRBV30 with TRBJ1-6, with 9 bases identical to TRBD1. The DNA of the CDR3 is TGTGCCTGGAGTGTAGGACAGGGGTTTTCACCCCTCCACTTT. It yields the protein CAWSVGQGFSPLHF.